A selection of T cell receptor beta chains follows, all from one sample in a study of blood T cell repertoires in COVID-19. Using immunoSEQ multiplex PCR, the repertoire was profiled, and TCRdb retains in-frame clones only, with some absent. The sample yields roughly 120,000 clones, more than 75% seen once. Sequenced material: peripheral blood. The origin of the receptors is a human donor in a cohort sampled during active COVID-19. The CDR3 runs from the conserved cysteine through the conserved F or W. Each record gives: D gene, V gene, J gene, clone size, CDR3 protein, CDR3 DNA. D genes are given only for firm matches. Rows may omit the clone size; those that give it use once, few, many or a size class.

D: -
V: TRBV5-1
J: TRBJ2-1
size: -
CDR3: CASSLLTEGYNEQFF
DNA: TGCGCCAGCAGCTTGCTGACGGAGGGGTACAATGAGCAGTTCTTC

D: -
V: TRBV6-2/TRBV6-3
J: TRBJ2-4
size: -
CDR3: CASSYSTNIQYF
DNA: TGTGCCAGCAGTTACTCGACTAACATTCAGTACTTC

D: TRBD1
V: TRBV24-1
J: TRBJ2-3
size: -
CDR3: CATSDPQGSSTDTQYF
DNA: TGTGCCACCAGTGATCCACAGGGGTCGAGCACAGATACGCAGTATTTT

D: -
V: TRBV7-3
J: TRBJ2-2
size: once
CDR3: CASSLNKDAGGELFF
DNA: TGTGCCAGCAGCTTAAACAAAGACGCGGGAGGGGAGCTGTTTTTT

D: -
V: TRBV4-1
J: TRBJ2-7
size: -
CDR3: CASSQESPGYEQYF
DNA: TGCGCCAGCAGCCAAGAATCACCCGGCTACGAGCAGTACTTC

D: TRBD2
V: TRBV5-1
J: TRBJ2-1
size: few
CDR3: CASSSFSGGGLTFF
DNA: TGCGCCAGCAGCTCCTTCTCGGGGGGAGGACTAACGTTCTTC

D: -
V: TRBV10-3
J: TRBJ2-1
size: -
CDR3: CAISVPRGEQFF
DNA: TGTGCCATCAGTGTTCCCCGGGGGGAGCAGTTCTTC

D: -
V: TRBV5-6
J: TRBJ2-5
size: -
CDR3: CASSLSGGKETQYF
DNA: TGTGCCAGCAGCTTGTCCGGAGGGAAAGAGACCCAGTACTTC

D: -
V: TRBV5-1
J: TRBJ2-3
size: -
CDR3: CASSFRPQGGTDTQYF
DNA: TGCGCCAGCAGCTTCCGACCACAGGGTGGCACAGATACGCAGTATTTT

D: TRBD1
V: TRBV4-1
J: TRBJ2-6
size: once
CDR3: CASRDRGLNGANVLTF
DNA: TGCGCCAGCAGGGACAGGGGGCTTAATGGGGCCAACGTCCTGACTTTC

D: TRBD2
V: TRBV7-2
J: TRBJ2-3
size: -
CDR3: CASSHTGTTISTDTQYF
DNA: TGTGCCAGCAGCCATACCGGGACTACCATTAGCACAGATACGCAGTATTTT

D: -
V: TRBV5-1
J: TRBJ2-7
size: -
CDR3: CASSLGLSSYEQYF
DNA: TGCGCCAGCAGCTTGGGTCTGTCTTCCTACGAGCAGTACTTC

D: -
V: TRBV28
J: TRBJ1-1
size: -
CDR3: CASSLSQGAFF
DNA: TGTGCCAGCAGTTTATCCCAGGGTGCTTTCTTT

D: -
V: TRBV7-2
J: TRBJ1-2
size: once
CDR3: CASSAISRANTNYGYTF
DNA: TGTGCCAGCAGCGCGATCAGCAGGGCGAATACTAACTATGGCTACACCTTC

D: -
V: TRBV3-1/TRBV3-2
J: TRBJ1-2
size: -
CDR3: CASSQMTDYGYTF
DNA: TGTGCCAGCAGCCAAATGACAGATTATGGCTACACCTTC

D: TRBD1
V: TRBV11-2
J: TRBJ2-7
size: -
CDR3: CASSLSKRGPFYEQYF
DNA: TGTGCCAGCAGCTTGTCTAAAAGGGGGCCATTCTACGAGCAGTACTTC

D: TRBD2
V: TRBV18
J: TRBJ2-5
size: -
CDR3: CASSPPPAGLAETQYF
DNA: TGTGCCAGCTCACCACCCCCAGCGGGACTGGCAGAGACCCAGTACTTC

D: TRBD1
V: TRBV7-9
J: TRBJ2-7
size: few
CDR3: CASSSRRTTGTYEQYF
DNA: TGTGCCAGCAGCTCACGGAGGACGACAGGGACCTACGAGCAGTACTTC

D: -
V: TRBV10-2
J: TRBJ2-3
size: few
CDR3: CASSDELILTDTQYF
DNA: TGCGCCAGCAGTGACGAGCTGATACTAACTGATACGCAGTATTTT

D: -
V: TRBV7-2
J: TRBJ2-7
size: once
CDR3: CASSLVLVAGEQYF
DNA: TGTGCCAGCAGCTTAGTCCTAGTTGCCGGCGAGCAGTACTTC

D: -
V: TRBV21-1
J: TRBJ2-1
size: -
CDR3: CASSSSGRRKGYNEQFF
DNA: TGTGCCAGCAGCTCAAGCGGGAGGCGTAAGGGCTACAATGAGCAGTTCTTC

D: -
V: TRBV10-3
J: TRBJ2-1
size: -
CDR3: CAISEWISREYNEQFF
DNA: TGTGCCATCAGTGAGTGGATCTCGCGGGAATACAATGAGCAGTTCTTC

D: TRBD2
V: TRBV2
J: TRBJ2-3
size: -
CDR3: CASWTSGDTQYF
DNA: TGTGCCAGCTGGACTAGCGGAGATACGCAGTATTTT

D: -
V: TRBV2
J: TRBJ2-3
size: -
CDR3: CATSGDRPSKYF
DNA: TGTGCCACCAGCGGAGACCGCCCGAGCAAGTATTTT

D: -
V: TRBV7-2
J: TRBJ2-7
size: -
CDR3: CASSLVSSPLITYEQYF
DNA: TGTGCCAGCAGCTTAGTTTCATCCCCCCTCATTACTTACGAGCAGTACTTC

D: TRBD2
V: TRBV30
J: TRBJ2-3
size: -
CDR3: CAWRLAGGTDTQYF
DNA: TGTGCCTGGCGACTAGCGGGAGGGACAGATACGCAGTATTTT

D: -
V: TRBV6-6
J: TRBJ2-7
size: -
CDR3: CASSYPGGPPEQYF
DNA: TGTGCCAGCAGTTACCCCGGTGGGCCCCCCGAGCAGTACTTC

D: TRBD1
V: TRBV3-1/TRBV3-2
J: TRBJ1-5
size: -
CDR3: CASSQGGQGGNQPQHF
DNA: TGTGCCAGCAGCCAAGGGGGACAGGGAGGCAATCAGCCCCAGCATTTT

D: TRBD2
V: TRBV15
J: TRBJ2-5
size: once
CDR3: CATSREWVIAGGKETQYF
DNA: TGTGCCACCAGCAGAGAGTGGGTTATAGCGGGAGGGAAAGAGACCCAGTACTTC

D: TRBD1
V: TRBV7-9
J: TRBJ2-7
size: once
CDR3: CASSVPGTGGYDEQYF
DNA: TGTGCCAGCAGCGTCCCCGGGACAGGGGGTTACGACGAGCAGTACTTC

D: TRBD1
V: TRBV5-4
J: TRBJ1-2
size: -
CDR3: CASSSRTGVYGYTF
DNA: TGTGCCAGCAGCTCGAGGACAGGCGTCTATGGCTACACCTTC

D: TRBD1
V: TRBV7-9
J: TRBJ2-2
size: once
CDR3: CASRFPGQGGNGELFF
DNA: TGTGCCAGCAGATTCCCGGGACAGGGGGGAAACGGGGAGCTGTTTTTT

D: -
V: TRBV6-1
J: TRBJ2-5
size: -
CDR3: CASSDRLSKETQYF
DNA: TGTGCCAGCAGTGATCGACTCTCGAAAGAGACCCAGTACTTC

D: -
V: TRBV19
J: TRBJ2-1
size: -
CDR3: CASNELGGEVGNEQFF
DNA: TGTGCCAGTAACGAACTGGGGGGAGAAGTTGGTAATGAGCAGTTCTTC

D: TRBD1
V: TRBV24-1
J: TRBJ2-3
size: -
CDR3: CATSDSRLLQGGRRGQYF
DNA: TGTGCCACCAGTGATTCGCGGTTACTACAGGGGGGCCGGCGCGGGCAGTATTTT

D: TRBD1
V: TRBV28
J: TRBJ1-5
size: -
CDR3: CASSTTGGPNQPQHF
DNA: TGTGCCAGCAGCACGACAGGGGGTCCGAATCAGCCCCAGCATTTT

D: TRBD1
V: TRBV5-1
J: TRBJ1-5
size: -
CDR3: CASSTGQSGQPQHF
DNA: TGCGCCAGCAGCACGGGACAGTCGGGTCAGCCCCAGCATTTT

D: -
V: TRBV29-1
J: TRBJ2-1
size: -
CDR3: CSVVGGHRGPYNEQFF
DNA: TGCAGCGTTGTGGGAGGACACAGGGGTCCCTACAATGAGCAGTTCTTC

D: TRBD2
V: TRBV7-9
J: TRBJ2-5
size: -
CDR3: CASKSSGNLGETQYF
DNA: TGTGCCAGCAAATCTAGCGGGAATTTGGGAGAGACCCAGTACTTC

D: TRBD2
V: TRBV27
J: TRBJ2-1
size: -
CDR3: CASSLAGELRNEQFF
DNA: TGTGCCAGCAGTTTAGCGGGGGAATTAAGGAATGAGCAGTTCTTC